These 10 T cell receptor beta chains were sequenced from one sample in a study of shared clonotypes between healthy human individuals. TCRdb's copy holds only in-frame clones and misses some; the assay was immunoSEQ multiplex PCR. The sample yields roughly 100,000 clones, about 70% seen once. Sequenced: memory CD8+ T cells sorted from blood. The subset denotes: CD45RO+ cells pooled with CCR7-negative TemRA cells. The receptors derive from a woman younger than 45 in good health.

The chain joins TRBV6-5 to TRBJ1-1; possibly TRBD1 for D (5 bases). The CDR3 consists of 12 residues. From germline, CDR1 is MNHEY and CDR2 SVGAGI. V was cut by 8 bases and J by 5 bases, with 12 bases left in between. CDR3 DNA sequence: TGTGCCAGCCAAGGGGTGAGGACTGAAGCTTTCTTT. It codes for CASQGVRTEAFF.

V is TRBV4-1 and J is TRBJ2-4, with a weak D call TRBD1 (6 bases). With 6 bases removed from V and 0 bases from J, the gap between germline ends came to 18 bases. The CDR3 extends over 17 amino acids. Looked up from germline, CDR1 is MGHRA and CDR2 is YSYEKL. The CDR3 region is CASRPGAKGGAKNIQYF. The DNA of the CDR3 is TGCGCCAGCAGACCTGGAGCCAAAGGGGGAGCCAAAAACATTCAGTACTTC.

V is TRBV7-2 and J is TRBJ1-5; D possibly corresponds to TRBD1 (6 bases). Trimming stripped 3 bases from V and 4 bases from J, with 7 bases between. This CDR3 is built from 13 residues. Germline assignment: CDR1 SGHTA and CDR2 FQGNSA. The CDR3 is CASSFGQNQPQHF. For the CDR3, the DNA is TGTGCCAGCAGCTTCGGACAGAATCAGCCCCAGCATTTT.

The chain links TRBV4-1 to TRBJ2-7; no firm D call. Trimming shortened V by 0 bases and J by 4 bases, and 7 bases separated the two germline ends. Germline-derived CDR1 and CDR2 are MGHRA and YSYEKL. This CDR3 has 13 residues. CDR3 coding DNA: TGCGCCAGCAGCCAAGATCTAAGGTACGAGCAGTACTTC. The encoded protein is CASSQDLRYEQYF.

The J gene is TRBJ2-1, the V gene TRBV7-6; 7 nucleotides line up with TRBD2. Germline lookup yields CDR1 SGHVS and CDR2 FNYEAQ. The CDR3 consists of 16 residues. J gave up 10 bases and V 2 bases, and 14 bases lay outside the gene matches. The CDR3 bases are TGTGCCAGCAGCTTACGGGGGAGGGTGGTGTACCCGGAGCAGTTCTTC. Translated, it gives CASSLRGRVVYPEQFF.

The gene calls are TRBV15 and TRBJ2-3, with 8 bases identical to TRBD2. From germline, CDR1 is LNHNV and CDR2 YYDKDF (reference sequence). This CDR3 has 18 residues. Trimming took 0 bases from V and 2 from J; bases not matched to a gene: 10. The CDR3 sequence: CATSRDRPLAAYTDTQYF. The CDR3 DNA follows: TGTGCCACCAGCAGAGATCGCCCACTAGCGGCATACACAGATACGCAGTATTTT. Complete variable domain (other parts from reference TRBV15 and TRBJ2-3): DAMVIQNPRYQVTQFGKPVTLSCSQTLNHNVMYWYQQKSSQAPKLLFHYYDKDFNNEADTPDNFQSRRPNTSFCFLDIRSPGLGDTAMYLCATSRDRPLAAYTDTQYFGPGTRLTVL.

The rearrangement joins TRBV5-1 to TRBJ2-7; D is perhaps TRBD1 (6 bases). V lost 2 bases and J 4 bases, leaving 10 bases between the germline ends. Germline V lookup: CDR1 SGHRS, CDR2 YFSETQ. This CDR3 region has 13 residues. Here the CDR3 DNA reads TGCGCCAGCAGCTTCAGGACAGATTACGAGCAGTACTTC. This sequence encodes CASSFRTDYEQYF.

The chain is built from TRBV18 and TRBJ2-7; no definite D call. V gave up 3 bases and J gave up 1 base, with 10 bases separating them. The CDR3 loop spans 14 amino acids. Germline assignment: CDR1 KGHSH and CDR2 LQKENI. The CDR3: CASSPDSRSYEQYF. DNA of the CDR3: TGTGCCAGCTCACCCGACTCGCGATCCTACGAGCAGTACTTC.

The chain links TRBV28 to TRBJ1-2, with D possibly matching TRBD1 (5 bases). With 4 bases removed from V and 5 bases from J, the gap between germline ends came to 8 bases. CDR3 size: 12 residues. In germline, CDR1 is MDHEN, CDR2 SYDVKM. CDR3 bases: TGTGCCAGCAGTTGGGGGGGGTATGGCTACACCTTC. It translates to CASSWGGYGYTF.

This clone has only a few counts. The rearrangement joins TRBV29-1 to TRBJ1-2, with D unresolved. V was pared by 4 bases and J by 4 bases, with 10 bases between. Germline-derived CDR1 and CDR2 are SQVTM and ANQGSEA. The length of the CDR3 is 12 residues. The DNA of the CDR3 is TGCAGCGTTGTAGGGCCGGGCTATGGCTACACCTTC. Amino acids: CSVVGPGYGYTF.